Each of the 25 T cell receptor beta chains below was sequenced from the same sample in a study of response to subunit inactivated influenza vaccine. TCRdb fed the RT-PCR reads into MiXCR, producing one record per CDR3 protein. The sample yields about 610,000 distinct CDR3 sequences, 11% to 15% seen once. Specimen: PBMCs from blood, collected 12 days after vaccination. Receptors originate from a man aged 50 or older who received an inactivated influenza vaccine.

The chain uses TRBV20-1 and TRBJ2-1, with D possibly matching TRBD1 (6 bases). The V end lost 3 bases, the J end lost 3 bases, and 12 bases lay between the germline ends. Germline-derived CDR1 and CDR2 are DFQATT and SNEGSKA (reference sequence). The CDR3 loop spans 14 amino acids. CDR3 sequence: CSASVGTLYNEQFF. CDR3 in DNA: TGCAGTGCTAGCGTCGGGACACTCTACAATGAGCAGTTCTTC.

J is TRBJ2-5 and V is TRBV28, with unresolved D. Germline CDR1 reads MDHEN; CDR2 reads SYDVKM. V was pared by 5 bases and J by 5 bases, with 27 bases between. The CDR3 sequence is 18 residues long. CDR3 amino acids: CASSPPHATQLRSETQYF. The CDR3 coding sequence is TGTGCCAGCAGTCCCCCCCATGCGACTCAACTAAGGTCGGAGACCCAGTACTTC. The full variable domain, with the rest looked up from reference TRBV28 and TRBJ2-5, is DVKVTQSSRYLVKRTGEKVFLECVQDMDHENMFWYRQDPGLGLRLIYFSYDVKMKEKGDIPEGYSVSREKKERFSLILESASTNQTSMYLCASSPPHATQLRSETQYFGPGTRLLVL.

This clonotype was seen a handful of times. This chain joins TRBV5-1 and TRBJ2-7; D possibly corresponds to TRBD1 (6 bases). With 5 bases removed from V and 5 bases from J, the gap between germline ends came to 14 bases. The CDR3 has 13 residues. Germline assignment: CDR1 SGHRS and CDR2 YFSETQ. The CDR3 is CASRMSSGDEQYF. CDR3 sequence (DNA): TGCGCCAGCAGGATGAGTTCAGGGGACGAGCAGTACTTC.

This chain uses TRBV20-1 with TRBJ2-1; D uncertain. The CDR3 has 11 residues. V lost 0 bases, J lost 11 bases, and 8 bases lay in between. In germline, CDR1 is DFQATT, CDR2 SNEGSKA (reference sequence). DNA of the CDR3: TGCAGTGCTAGAGATGGGGTCCAGCAGTTCTTC. Translation: CSARDGVQQFF.

The chain joins TRBV20-1 to TRBJ1-4; D remains ambiguous. Germline V gene data show CDR1 as DFQATT and CDR2 as SNEGSKA (reference sequence). Trimming pared 0 bases from V and 8 bases from J, leaving 7 bases between. The length of the CDR3 is 12 residues. The chain's CDR3 is CSARDSPEKLFF. The DNA of the CDR3 is TGCAGTGCTAGAGATAGTCCGGAAAAACTGTTTTTT.

The rearrangement links TRBV7-2 to TRBJ2-1; no clear D. Trimming shortened V by 6 bases and J by 8 bases, and 11 bases separated the two germline ends. This CDR3 has 12 residues. Germline V gives CDR1 SGHTA, CDR2 FQGNSA. The CDR3: CASSHLAYEQFF. DNA for the CDR3: TGTGCCAGCAGTCACCTTGCGTATGAGCAGTTCTTC.

This clonotype has more than one count but fewer than ten. The chain combines TRBV28 with TRBJ2-1, with 10 bases lining up with TRBD1. The CDR3 is 16 amino acids. V trimming: 7 bases; J trimming: 6 bases; junction bases outside the gene matches: 12. Looked up from germline, CDR1 is MDHEN and CDR2 is SYDVKM. The CDR3 DNA sequence: TGTGCCAGCACCCCCGGGTGGGACAGGGGTTTCAATGAGCAGTTCTTC. Its translation is CASTPGWDRGFNEQFF.

This clonotype was recorded a few times. The chain has TRBV20-1 and TRBJ1-6; no clear D. CDR1 and CDR2 from the germline V gene are DFQATT and SNEGSKA (reference sequence). V lost 1 base and J lost 6, with 10 bases in between. The CDR3 runs to 14 residues. Here the CDR3 DNA reads TGCAGTGCTAGAGTGGGCGGTGTTAATTCACCCCTCCACTTT. It specifies CSARVGGVNSPLHF.

In its sample, this clonotype was seen a few times. J is TRBJ1-1 and V is TRBV5-1; 10 bases match TRBD1. The V segment lost 0 bases and the J segment 2 bases; nucleotides outside the gene matches: 7. Germline V gives CDR1 SGHRS, CDR2 YFSETQ. The CDR3 loop spans 17 amino acids. In DNA form, the CDR3 reads TGCGCCAGCAGCTTGGGGCCGGGACAGGGGAAAAACACTGAAGCTTTCTTT. Its translation: CASSLGPGQGKNTEAFF.

The J gene is TRBJ2-5, the V gene TRBV29-1; 7 bases map to TRBD2. Germline CDR1 is SQVTM and CDR2 is ANQGSEA. The CDR3 is 12 residues long. The V and J ends lost 7 bases and 4 bases, in that order; junction bases with no gene match: 6. The CDR3 DNA is TGCAGCGCTGGGACTATCCGAGAGACCCAGTACTTC. This translates into CSAGTIRETQYF.

The chain is built from TRBV20-1 and TRBJ2-3; D is possibly TRBD1 or TRBD2 (6 bases each). Deletions cut 6 bases from V and 2 bases from J, with 24 bases between. The CDR3 runs 17 residues. Per germline, CDR1 DFQATT and CDR2 SNEGSKA (reference sequence). The DNA of the CDR3 is TGCAGTGCCCAACCCTGGAGTACGGGGGCCCACACAGATACGCAGTATTTT. This codes for CSAQPWSTGAHTDTQYF.

The rearrangement uses TRBV20-1 and TRBJ1-5; D is possibly TRBD1 (5 bases). Trimming left V 3 bases short and J 9 bases short, with 24 bases between. Germline-derived CDR1 and CDR2 are DFQATT and SNEGSKA (reference sequence). This CDR3 region has 16 residues. The CDR3 DNA reads TGCAGTGCTAGCCCCCGCCGAGAGGCAGGGCTTTGGCCCCAGCATTTT. This sequence encodes CSASPRREAGLWPQHF.

The rearrangement uses TRBV5-1 and TRBJ1-2; 10 bases fit TRBD1. Germline V gene data show CDR1 as SGHRS and CDR2 as YFSETQ. Trimming cost V 7 bases and J 5 bases; bases outside gene matches: 8. The CDR3 is 14 residues long. Written as DNA, the CDR3 is TGCGCCAGCGCGCCCGGACAGGGGGTTTATGGCTACACCTTC. This gives the protein CASAPGQGVYGYTF.

This sequence joins TRBV6-1 and TRBJ1-5, with a possible D match to TRBD1 (5 bases). V lost 2 bases and J 10 bases, leaving 18 bases between the germline ends. CDR3 length: 15 amino acids. The germline V gene has CDR1 MNHNS and CDR2 SASEGT. CDR3 DNA sequence: TGTGCCAGCAGTGAACGGACAAGGCGAGACCTTCCCCAGCATTTT. Translated, it gives CASSERTRRDLPQHF.

The J gene is TRBJ2-1, the V gene TRBV6-5, with 8 bases identical to TRBD2. This CDR3 region has 15 residues. V shed 2 bases, J shed 0 bases, and the junction held 0 bases outside the gene matches. Germline V gene lookup returns CDR1 MNHEY and CDR2 SVGAGI. CDR3 loop: CASSYGLASYNEQFF. CDR3 DNA sequence: TGTGCCAGCAGTTACGGACTAGCCTCCTACAATGAGCAGTTCTTC.

This clonotype was picked up a small number of times. The chain uses TRBV7-2 and TRBJ2-1; 9 positions agree with TRBD2. V was clipped by 0 bases and J by 15 bases; unmatched bases: 3. Germline V gene lookup returns CDR1 SGHTA and CDR2 FQGNSA. CDR3 length equals 12 residues. The CDR3 nucleotides are TGTGCCAGCAGCTTAGCCGGGACTAGCCTGTTCTTC. Translation gives CASSLAGTSLFF.

This clonotype was counted a few times. V is TRBV6-1 and J is TRBJ2-1; TRBD1 is a possible D gene (6 bases). CDR3 length equals 13 residues. Looked up from germline, CDR1 is MNHNS and CDR2 is SASEGT. V was shortened by 5 bases and J by 7 bases, with 12 bases between the two germline ends. DNA for the CDR3: TGTGCCAGCAGTAGAGGACAGCAAAATGAGCAGTTCTTC. Its protein product is CASSRGQQNEQFF.

The chain links TRBV20-1 to TRBJ1-2, with 7 bases aligning to TRBD1. CDR3 size: 14 residues. V was pared by 3 bases and J by 7 bases, with 11 bases of the junction left unmatched. Looked up from germline, CDR1 is DFQATT and CDR2 is SNEGSKA (reference sequence). CDR3 loop: CSARSTGLVGGYTF. Here the CDR3 DNA reads TGCAGTGCTAGGTCGACAGGGCTAGTGGGTGGCTACACCTTC.

This clonotype was seen a few times. This chain uses TRBV18 with TRBJ2-7; 7 bases agree with TRBD1. Losses at the gene ends were 6 bases for V and 1 base for J; bases not matched to a gene: 9. In germline, CDR1 is KGHSH, CDR2 LQKENI. CDR3 size: 15 residues. CDR3 DNA sequence: TGTGCCAGCTCCATGGGACAGCAGTCTTCCTACGAGCAGTACTTC. Its translation is CASSMGQQSSYEQYF.

This clonotype has more than one count but fewer than ten. V gene TRBV29-1 combines with J gene TRBJ1-1; 10 nucleotides agree with TRBD1. Germline trimming cut 1 base from V and 0 bases from J; bases unmatched to any gene: 23. Germline V lookup: CDR1 SQVTM, CDR2 ANQGSEA. The length of the CDR3 is 22 residues. The CDR3 loop reads CSVEVREWDRGNQRTMNTEAFF. Here the CDR3 DNA reads TGCAGCGTTGAAGTAAGAGAATGGGACAGGGGTAACCAGAGGACTATGAACACTGAAGCTTTCTTT.

This sequence joins TRBV12-3 or TRBV12-4 and TRBJ1-2; tentatively, D is TRBD1 (5 bases). The V end lost 5 bases, the J end lost 5 bases, and 12 bases lay between the germline ends. The CDR3 covers 13 residues. The CDR3 loop reads CASSAGRAYGYTF. As DNA, the CDR3 is TGTGCCAGCAGTGCCGGCAGGGCGTATGGCTACACCTTC.

A few counts support this clonotype. The chain joins TRBV20-1 to TRBJ2-1; weak D call: TRBD2 (5 bases). Trimming pared 3 bases from V and 2 bases from J, leaving 11 bases between. The germline V gene encodes CDR1 DFQATT and CDR2 SNEGSKA (reference sequence). The CDR3 has 14 residues. CDR3 in amino acids: CSASDYFTYNEQFF. In DNA form, the CDR3 reads TGCAGTGCTAGTGACTATTTCACCTACAATGAGCAGTTCTTC.

This clonotype was detected a few times. The chain joins TRBV28 to TRBJ2-1, with TRBD2 identical over 8 bases. The V gene's germline CDR1 is MDHEN and CDR2 SYDVKM. Trimming took 6 bases from V and 4 from J; bases not matched to a gene: 5. This CDR3 comprises 14 residues. CDR3 amino acids: CASRGTSLYNEQFF. The CDR3, as DNA: TGTGCCAGCAGGGGGACTAGTTTGTACAATGAGCAGTTCTTC.

In regard to this clonotype: Just one base apart from a much larger clone, this may be a read error. This rearrangement joins TRBV9 to TRBJ2-5; D possibly uses TRBD1 or TRBD2 (5 bases each). The length of the CDR3 is 13 residues. CDR1 and CDR2 (germline): SGDLS, YYNGEE. With 3 bases removed from V and 3 bases from J, the gap between germline ends came to 9 bases. The CDR3 spells CASSAGTEETQYF. CDR3 sequence (DNA): TGTGCCAGCAGCGCCGGGACGGAAGAGACCCAGTACTTC.

This clonotype has just a few counts. CDR3 in amino acids: CASSPPGLFVYEQYF. DNA of the CDR3: TGTGCCAGCAGCCCCCCGGGCCTCTTTGTCTACGAGCAGTACTTC. The V call is TRBV7-9, the J call TRBJ2-7; D ambiguous. CDR3 length: 15 amino acids. V lost 5 bases to trimming and J lost 3 bases, with 17 bases between them. Germline assignment: CDR1 SEHNR and CDR2 FQNEAQ (reference sequence).